The clone carrying this T cell receptor beta chain appeared many times. This CDR3 region has 13 residues. Germline trimming cut 5 bases from V and 10 bases from J; bases unmatched to any gene: 10. Germline values: CDR1 SGHAT, CDR2 FQDESV (reference sequence). Regions amplified from RNA transcripts were the TCR beta CDR3 regions. The HTBI set primed first-round TCR CDR3 RT-PCR. TCRdb processed the multiplex PCR reads anew with MiXCR; each CDR3 protein has one entry. Here the sample spans some 460,000 distinct CDR3 sequences, more than 15% being singletons. A lack of ophthalmopathy progression within 18 months defined stable Graves' hyperthyroidism. The study excluded patients with uncontrolled infection, other autoimmune disease, pregnancy or lactation. This sample stems from a study of T cells in Graves' hyperthyroidism and ophthalmopathy.

The clonotype originates from a woman aged 18-29 years with Graves' hyperthyroidism. Sequenced input: blood. The rearrangement links TRBV11-1 to TRBJ1-1; 7 bases match TRBD1. CDR3 sequence: CASSLDRALLAFF. Here the CDR3 DNA reads TGTGCCAGCAGCCTTGACAGGGCGTTACTAGCTTTCTTT.